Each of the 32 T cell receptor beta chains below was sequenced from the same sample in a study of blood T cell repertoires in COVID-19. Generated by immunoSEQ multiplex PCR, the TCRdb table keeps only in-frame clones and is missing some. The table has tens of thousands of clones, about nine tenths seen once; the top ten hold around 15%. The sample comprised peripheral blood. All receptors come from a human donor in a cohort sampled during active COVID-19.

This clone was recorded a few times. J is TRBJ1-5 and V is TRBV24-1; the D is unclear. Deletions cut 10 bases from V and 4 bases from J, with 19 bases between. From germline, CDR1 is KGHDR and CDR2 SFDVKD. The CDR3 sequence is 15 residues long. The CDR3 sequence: CATEQRREPNQPQHF. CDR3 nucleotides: TGTGCCACTGAACAACGCCGGGAGCCAAATCAGCCCCAGCATTTT.

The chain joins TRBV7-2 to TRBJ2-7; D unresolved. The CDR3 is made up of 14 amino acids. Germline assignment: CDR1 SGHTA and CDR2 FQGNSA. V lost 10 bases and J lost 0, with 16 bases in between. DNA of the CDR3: TGTGCCACTACGGTCCAGGCCCTCTCCTACGAGCAGTACTTC. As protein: CATTVQALSYEQYF.

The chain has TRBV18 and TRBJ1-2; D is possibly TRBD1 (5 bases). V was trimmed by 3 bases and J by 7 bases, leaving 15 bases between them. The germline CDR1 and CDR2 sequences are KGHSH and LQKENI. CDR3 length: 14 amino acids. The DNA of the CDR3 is TGTGCCAGCTCACCTCCGGGGGATTTGCGTGGCTACACCTTC. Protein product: CASSPPGDLRGYTF.

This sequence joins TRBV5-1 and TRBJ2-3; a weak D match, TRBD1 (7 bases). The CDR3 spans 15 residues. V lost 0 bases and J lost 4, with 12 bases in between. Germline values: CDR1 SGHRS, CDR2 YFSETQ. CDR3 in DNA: TGCGCCAGCAGCTTGGAGCCCAGGGGGGCAGATACGCAGTATTTT. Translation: CASSLEPRGADTQYF.

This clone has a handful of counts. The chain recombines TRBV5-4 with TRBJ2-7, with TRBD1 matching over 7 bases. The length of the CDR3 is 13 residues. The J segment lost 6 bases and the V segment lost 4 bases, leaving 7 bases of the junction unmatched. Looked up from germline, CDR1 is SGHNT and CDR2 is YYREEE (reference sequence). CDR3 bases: TGTGCCAGCAGCCGACAGGGAAGTGGCGAGCAGTACTTC. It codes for CASSRQGSGEQYF.

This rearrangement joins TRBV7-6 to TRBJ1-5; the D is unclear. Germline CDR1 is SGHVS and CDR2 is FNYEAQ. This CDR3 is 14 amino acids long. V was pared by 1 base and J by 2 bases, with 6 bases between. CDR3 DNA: TGTGCCAGCAGCTTAGTAGCAGGCAATCAGCCCCAGCATTTT. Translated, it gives CASSLVAGNQPQHF.

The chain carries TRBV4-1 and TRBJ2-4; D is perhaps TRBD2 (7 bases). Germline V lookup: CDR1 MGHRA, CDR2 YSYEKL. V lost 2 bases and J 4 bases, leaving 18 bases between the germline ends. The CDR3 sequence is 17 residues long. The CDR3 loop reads CASSQYFEGGAKNIQYF. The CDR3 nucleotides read TGCGCCAGCAGCCAATATTTTGAGGGGGGGGCTAAAAACATTCAGTACTTC.

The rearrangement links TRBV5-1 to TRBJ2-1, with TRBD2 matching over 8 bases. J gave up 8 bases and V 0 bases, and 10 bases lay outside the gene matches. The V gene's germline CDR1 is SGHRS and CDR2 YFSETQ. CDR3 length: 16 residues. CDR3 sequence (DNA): TGCGCCAGCAGCTTGGCCGGCGGGGGGCACATGGATGAGCAGTTCTTC. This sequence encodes CASSLAGGGHMDEQFF.

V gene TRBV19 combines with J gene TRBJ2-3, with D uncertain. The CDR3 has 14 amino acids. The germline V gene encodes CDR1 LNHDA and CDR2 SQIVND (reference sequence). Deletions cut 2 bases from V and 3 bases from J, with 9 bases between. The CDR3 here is CASSIQVGTDTQYF. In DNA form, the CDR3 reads TGTGCCAGTAGTATACAGGTAGGAACAGATACGCAGTATTTT.

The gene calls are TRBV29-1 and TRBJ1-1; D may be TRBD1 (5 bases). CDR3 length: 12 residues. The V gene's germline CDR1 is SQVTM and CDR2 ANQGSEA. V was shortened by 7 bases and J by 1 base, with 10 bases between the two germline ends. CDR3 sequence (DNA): TGCAGCGCAGCCACAGGGAACACTGAAGCTTTCTTT. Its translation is CSAATGNTEAFF. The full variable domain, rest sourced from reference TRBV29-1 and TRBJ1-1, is SAVISQKPSRDICQRGTSLTIQCQVDSQVTMMFWYRQQPGQSLTLIATANQGSEATYESGFVIDKFPISRPNLTFSTLTVSNMSPEDSSIYLCSAATGNTEAFFGQGTRLTVV.

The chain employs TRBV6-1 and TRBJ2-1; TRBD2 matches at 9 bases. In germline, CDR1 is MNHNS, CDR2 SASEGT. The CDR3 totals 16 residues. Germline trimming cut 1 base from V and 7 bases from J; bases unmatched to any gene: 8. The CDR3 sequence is CASSEVGLAGLNEQFF. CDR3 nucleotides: TGTGCCAGCAGTGAAGTTGGCCTAGCGGGGCTTAATGAGCAGTTCTTC.

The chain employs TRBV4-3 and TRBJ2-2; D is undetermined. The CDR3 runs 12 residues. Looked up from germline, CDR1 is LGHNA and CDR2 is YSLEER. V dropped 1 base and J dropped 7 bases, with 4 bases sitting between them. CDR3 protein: CASSQGHGELFF. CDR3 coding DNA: TGCGCCAGCAGCCAAGGACACGGGGAGCTGTTTTTT.

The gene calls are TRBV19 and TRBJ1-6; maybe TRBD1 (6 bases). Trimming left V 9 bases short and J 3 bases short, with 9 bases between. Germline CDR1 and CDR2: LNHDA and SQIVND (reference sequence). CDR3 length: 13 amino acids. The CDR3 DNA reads TGTGCCAGCCAAGGGGGCTATAATTCACCCCTCCACTTT. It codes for CASQGGYNSPLHF.

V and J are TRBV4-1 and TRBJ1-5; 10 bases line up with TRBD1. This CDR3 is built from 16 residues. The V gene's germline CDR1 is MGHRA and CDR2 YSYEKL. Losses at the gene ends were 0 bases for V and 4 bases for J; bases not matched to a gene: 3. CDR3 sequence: CASSQEGTGANQPQHF. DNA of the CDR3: TGCGCCAGCAGCCAAGAGGGGACAGGGGCGAATCAGCCCCAGCATTTT.

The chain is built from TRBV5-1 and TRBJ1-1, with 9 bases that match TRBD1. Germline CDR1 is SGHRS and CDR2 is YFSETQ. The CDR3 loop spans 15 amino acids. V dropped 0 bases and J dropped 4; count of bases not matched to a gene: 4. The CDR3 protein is CASSLAGQGFTEAFF. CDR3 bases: TGCGCCAGCAGCTTGGCAGGACAGGGGTTCACTGAAGCTTTCTTT.

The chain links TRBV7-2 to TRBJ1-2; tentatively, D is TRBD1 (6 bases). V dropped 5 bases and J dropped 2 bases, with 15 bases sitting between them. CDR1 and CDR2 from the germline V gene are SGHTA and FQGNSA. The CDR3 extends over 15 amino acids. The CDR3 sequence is CASSAQQGGNYGYTF. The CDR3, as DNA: TGTGCCAGCAGCGCCCAACAGGGTGGGAACTATGGCTACACCTTC.

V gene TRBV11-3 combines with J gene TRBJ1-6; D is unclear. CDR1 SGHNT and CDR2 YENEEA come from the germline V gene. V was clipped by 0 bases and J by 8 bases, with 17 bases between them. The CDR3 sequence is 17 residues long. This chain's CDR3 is CASSLDAIGFSHSPLHF. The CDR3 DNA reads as TGTGCCAGCAGCTTAGATGCGATCGGGTTTTCGCATTCACCCCTCCACTTT. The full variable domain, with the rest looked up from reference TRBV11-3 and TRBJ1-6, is EAGVVQSPRYKIIEKKQPVAFWCNPISGHNTLYWYLQNLGQGPELLIRYENEEAVDDSQLPKDRFSAERLKGVDSTLKIQPAELGDSAVYLCASSLDAIGFSHSPLHFGNGTRLTVT.

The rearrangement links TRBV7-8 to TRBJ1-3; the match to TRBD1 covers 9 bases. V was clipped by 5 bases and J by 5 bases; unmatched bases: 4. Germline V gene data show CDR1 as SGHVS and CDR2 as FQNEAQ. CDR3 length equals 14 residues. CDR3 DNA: TGTGCCAGCAGCCTACAGGGGGCAAGAAACACCATATATTTT. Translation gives CASSLQGARNTIYF.

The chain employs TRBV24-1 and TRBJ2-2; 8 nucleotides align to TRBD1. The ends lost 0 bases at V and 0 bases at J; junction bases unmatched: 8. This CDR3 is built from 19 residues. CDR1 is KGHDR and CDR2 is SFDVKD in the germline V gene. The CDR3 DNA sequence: TGTGCCACCAGTGATTTGCACGACAGGGGACAAGCGAACACCGGGGAGCTGTTTTTT. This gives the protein CATSDLHDRGQANTGELFF.

The CDR3 here is CASSSIRLGDYEQYF. Written as DNA, the CDR3 is TGTGCCAGCAGTTCCATCCGGTTAGGGGACTACGAGCAGTACTTC. The rearrangement links TRBV6-5 to TRBJ2-7, with a weak D call TRBD1 (5 bases). CDR1 and CDR2 from the germline V gene are MNHEY and SVGAGI. The CDR3 contains 15 residues. The V end lost 4 bases, the J end lost 3 bases, and 16 bases lay between the germline ends.

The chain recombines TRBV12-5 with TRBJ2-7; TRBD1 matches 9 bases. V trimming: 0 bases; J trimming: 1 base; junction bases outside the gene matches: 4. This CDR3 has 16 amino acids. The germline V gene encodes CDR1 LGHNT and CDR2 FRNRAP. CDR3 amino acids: CASGLVSGTGSYEQYF. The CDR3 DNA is TGTGCTAGTGGTTTGGTATCAGGGACAGGGTCCTACGAGCAGTACTTC. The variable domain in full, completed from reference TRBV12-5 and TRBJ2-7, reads DARVTQTPRHKVTEMGQEVTMRCQPILGHNTVFWYRQTMMQGLELLAYFRNRAPLDDSGMPKDRFSAEMPDATLATLKIQPSEPRDSAVYFCASGLVSGTGSYEQYFGPGTRLTVT.

The CDR3 bases are TGTGCCAGCAGCCCTCTCCCGACAGGGGAATTATTTTACGAGCAGTACTTC. Translation: CASSPLPTGELFYEQYF. This chain uses TRBV7-6 with TRBJ2-7; 8 positions agree with TRBD1. Germline V CDR1 and CDR2: SGHVS, FNYEAQ. This CDR3 is built from 17 residues. V dropped 5 bases and J dropped 4; count of bases not matched to a gene: 16.

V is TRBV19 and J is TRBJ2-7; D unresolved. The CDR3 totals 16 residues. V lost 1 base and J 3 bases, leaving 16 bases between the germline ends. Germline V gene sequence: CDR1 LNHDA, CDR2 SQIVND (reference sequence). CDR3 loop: CASSIGATTSFYEQYF. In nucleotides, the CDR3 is TGTGCCAGTAGTATAGGGGCAACCACCTCATTCTACGAGCAGTACTTC.

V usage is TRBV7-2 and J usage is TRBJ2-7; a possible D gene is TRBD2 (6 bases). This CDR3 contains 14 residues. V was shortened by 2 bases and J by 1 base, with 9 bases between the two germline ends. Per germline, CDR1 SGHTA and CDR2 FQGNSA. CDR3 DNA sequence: TGTGCCAGCAGCTTATCCCGGGGGTCCTACGAGCAGTACTTC. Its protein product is CASSLSRGSYEQYF.

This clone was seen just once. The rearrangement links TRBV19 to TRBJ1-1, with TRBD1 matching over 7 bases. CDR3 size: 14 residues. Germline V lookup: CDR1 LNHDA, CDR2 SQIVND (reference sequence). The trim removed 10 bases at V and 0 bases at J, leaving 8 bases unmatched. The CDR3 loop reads CATKQGQMNTEAFF. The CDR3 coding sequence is TGTGCCACCAAACAGGGGCAGATGAACACTGAAGCTTTCTTT.

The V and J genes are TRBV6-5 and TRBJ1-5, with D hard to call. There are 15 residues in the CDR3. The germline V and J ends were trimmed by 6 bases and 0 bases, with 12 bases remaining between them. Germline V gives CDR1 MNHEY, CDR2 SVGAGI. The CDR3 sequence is CASRVDILSNQPQHF. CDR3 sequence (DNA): TGTGCCAGCAGGGTTGACATCCTTAGCAATCAGCCCCAGCATTTT.

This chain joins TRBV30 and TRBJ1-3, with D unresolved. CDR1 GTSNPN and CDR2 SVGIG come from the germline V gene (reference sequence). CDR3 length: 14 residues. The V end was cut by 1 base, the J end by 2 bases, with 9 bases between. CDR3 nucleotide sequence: TGTGCCTGGAGTGCTAGTAGTCCTGGAAACACCATATATTTT. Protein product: CAWSASSPGNTIYF.

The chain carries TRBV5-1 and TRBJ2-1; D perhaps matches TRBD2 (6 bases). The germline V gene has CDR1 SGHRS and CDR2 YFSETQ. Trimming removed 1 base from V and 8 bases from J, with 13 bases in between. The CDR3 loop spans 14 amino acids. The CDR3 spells CASSLQGLVDEQFF. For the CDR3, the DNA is TGCGCCAGCAGCTTGCAGGGACTCGTCGATGAGCAGTTCTTC.

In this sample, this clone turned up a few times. CDR3 region: CASSFAGAEQFF. The DNA of the CDR3 is TGTGCCAGCAGTTTCGCGGGGGCAGAGCAGTTCTTC. The rearrangement uses TRBV12-3 or TRBV12-4 and TRBJ2-1; D might be TRBD2 (7 bases). This CDR3 has 12 amino acids. V lost 3 bases, J lost 10 bases, and 10 bases lay in between.

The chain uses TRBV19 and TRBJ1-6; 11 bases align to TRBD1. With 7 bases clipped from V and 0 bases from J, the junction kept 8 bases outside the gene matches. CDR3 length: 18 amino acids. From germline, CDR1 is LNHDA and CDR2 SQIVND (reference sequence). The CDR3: CASTDRGTGGSYNSPLHF. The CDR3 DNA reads TGTGCCAGTACCGACCGGGGGACAGGGGGCTCCTATAATTCACCCCTCCACTTT.

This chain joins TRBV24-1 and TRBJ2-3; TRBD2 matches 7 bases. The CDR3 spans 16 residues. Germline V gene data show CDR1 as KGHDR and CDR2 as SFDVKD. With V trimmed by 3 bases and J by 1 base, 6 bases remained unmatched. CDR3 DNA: TGTGCCACCAGTGATCCCGGGGGGATTGGCACAGATACGCAGTATTTT. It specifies CATSDPGGIGTDTQYF.

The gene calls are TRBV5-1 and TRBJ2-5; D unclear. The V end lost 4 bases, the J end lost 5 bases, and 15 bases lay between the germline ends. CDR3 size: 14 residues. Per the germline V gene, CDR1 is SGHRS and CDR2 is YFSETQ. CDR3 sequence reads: CASSPLGEEETQYF. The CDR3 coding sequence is TGCGCCAGCAGCCCCCTAGGAGAAGAGGAGACCCAGTACTTC.